The 19 T cell receptor beta chains below all came from one sample that was sequenced in a study of T cell responses to AZD1222 COVID-19 vaccine. The data were produced by immunoSEQ multiplex PCR, yet TCRdb's version contains in-frame clones alone and is incomplete. The table lists 90,000 to 130,000 clones, about 88% of them singletons. The source was peripheral blood, collected on day 0 of AZD1222 vaccination. All receptors derive from an adult in good health.

The chain combines TRBV5-1 with TRBJ2-7, with TRBD2 identical over 13 bases. Germline V gene sequence: CDR1 SGHRS, CDR2 YFSETQ. The V segment lost 4 bases and the J segment 1 base; nucleotides outside the gene matches: 14. This CDR3 comprises 19 residues. The CDR3 is CASSPRDRPGLAGSYEQYF. CDR3 bases: TGCGCCAGCAGCCCCCGGGACAGACCGGGACTAGCGGGATCCTACGAGCAGTACTTC.

DNA of the CDR3: TGTGCCAGCAGCTCCCGGACTAGCGGGAGAGGGCAAGAGACCCAGTACTTC. It specifies CASSSRTSGRGQETQYF. This sequence joins TRBV9 and TRBJ2-5; 13 bases are a match to TRBD2. V shed 4 bases, J shed 2 bases, and the junction held 8 bases outside the gene matches. This CDR3 has 17 amino acids. Germline assignment: CDR1 SGDLS and CDR2 YYNGEE.

The CDR3 DNA is TGCGCCAGCAGCACAATACGCTCCTACAATGAGCAGTTCTTC. Protein product: CASSTIRSYNEQFF. The rearrangement links TRBV5-1 to TRBJ2-1, with D uncertain. The germline V and J ends were trimmed by 4 bases and 0 bases, with 8 bases remaining between them. This CDR3 has 14 amino acids. Germline V gives CDR1 SGHRS, CDR2 YFSETQ.

The CDR3 coding sequence is TGTGCCAGCAGCCAGGGACAGATGTTCTACGAGCAGTACTTC. Protein: CASSQGQMFYEQYF. V usage is TRBV14 and J usage is TRBJ2-7; 7 nucleotides line up with TRBD1. Germline-derived CDR1 and CDR2 are SGHDN and FVKESK. The CDR3 length is 14 residues. J lost 3 bases, V lost 3 bases, and 5 bases had no gene match.

The chain carries TRBV4-1 and TRBJ1-2; D possibly corresponds to TRBD1 (5 bases). The germline gives CDR1 MGHRA, CDR2 YSYEKL. The CDR3 is 18 residues long. Trimming left V 1 base short and J 7 bases short, with 25 bases between. CDR3 coding DNA: TGCGCCAGCAGCCAAGCTGGGCGGGGGAGTCAAGGGCAGCGTGGCTACACCTTC. Translation gives CASSQAGRGSQGQRGYTF.

The count of this clone is one. The CDR3 DNA reads as TGTGCCAGCAGTTTAGGTAAAGGGGGCATACTCATGAACACTGAAGCTTTCTTT. As protein: CASSLGKGGILMNTEAFF. The chain couples TRBV28 to TRBJ1-1; 7 nucleotides match TRBD1. CDR1 is MDHEN, CDR2 SYDVKM, per germline. V gave up 2 bases and J gave up 0 bases; unmatched junction bases: 12. This CDR3 comprises 18 residues.

The chain links TRBV7-7 to TRBJ2-1; TRBD1 or TRBD2 may be the D gene (5 bases each). Germline V lookup: CDR1 SSHAT, CDR2 FNYEAQ (reference sequence). The CDR3 has 14 amino acids. Trimming shortened V by 5 bases and J by 3 bases, and 11 bases separated the two germline ends. CDR3 sequence reads: CASSPGAFYNEQFF. In DNA form, the CDR3 reads TGTGCCAGCAGCCCCGGGGCATTCTACAATGAGCAGTTCTTC.

J is TRBJ1-4 and V is TRBV9; 7 nucleotides align to TRBD1. This CDR3 spans 15 amino acids. In germline, CDR1 is SGDLS, CDR2 YYNGEE. With V trimmed by 4 bases and J by 5 bases, 8 bases remained unmatched. CDR3 loop: CASSQGLGQNEKLFF. In nucleotides, the CDR3 is TGTGCCAGCAGCCAAGGCTTGGGACAGAATGAAAAACTGTTTTTT.

In its sample, this clone was seen once. V gene TRBV6-5 combines with J gene TRBJ1-2, with D unclear. This CDR3 has 15 residues. Between the trimmed V and J ends, which lost 7 bases and 4 bases, there was a span of 19 bases. CDR1 and CDR2 from the germline V gene are MNHEY and SVGAGI. The CDR3 DNA follows: TGTGCCAGCAAAAAAGACCCTTCCCGCCTCTATGGCTACACCTTC. It codes for CASKKDPSRLYGYTF.

The chain employs TRBV7-6 and TRBJ1-5, with 9 bases identical to TRBD1. The CDR3 has 16 amino acids. Germline CDR1 reads SGHVS; CDR2 reads FNYEAQ. Trimming cost V 4 bases and J 2 bases; bases outside gene matches: 6. This CDR3 is CASSSGTGKGNQPQHF. The CDR3 DNA follows: TGTGCCAGCAGCTCTGGGACAGGGAAGGGCAATCAGCCCCAGCATTTT.

The chain couples TRBV7-9 to TRBJ2-1; 7 nucleotides agree with TRBD2. Trimming took 5 bases from V and 9 from J; bases not matched to a gene: 10. Per the germline V gene, CDR1 is SEHNR and CDR2 is FQNEAQ (reference sequence). The length of the CDR3 is 14 residues. The CDR3, as DNA: TGTGCCAGCAGCCCTTGGGAGGGCCGGGGTGAGCAGTTCTTC. Its translation is CASSPWEGRGEQFF.

The chain recombines TRBV30 with TRBJ1-5, with D unclear. The CDR3 consists of 14 residues. The V gene's germline CDR1 is GTSNPN and CDR2 SVGIG (reference sequence). The V end was cut by 0 bases, the J end by 2 bases, with 8 bases between. The CDR3, as DNA: TGTGCCTGGAGTGTAAGCAGTGGCAATCAGCCCCAGCATTTT. Protein product: CAWSVSSGNQPQHF.

J is TRBJ2-3 and V is TRBV30, with 12 positions matching TRBD2. The CDR3 runs to 13 residues. Germline-derived CDR1 and CDR2 are GTSNPN and SVGIG (reference sequence). CDR3 amino acids: CALTSGSIDTQYF. The CDR3 DNA follows: TGTGCTTTGACTAGCGGGAGTATTGATACGCAGTATTTT.

The rearrangement links TRBV6-1 to TRBJ2-7; the D gene could be TRBD1 or TRBD2 (5 bases each). Germline lookup yields CDR1 MNHNS and CDR2 SASEGT. With 3 bases removed from V and 7 bases from J, the gap between germline ends came to 13 bases. The length of the CDR3 is 13 residues. CDR3 in amino acids: CASSDLWGKEQYF. CDR3 DNA: TGTGCCAGCAGTGACCTATGGGGGAAAGAGCAGTACTTC.

V usage is TRBV14 and J usage is TRBJ2-1, with TRBD1 as a possible D gene (5 bases). Germline V lookup: CDR1 SGHDN, CDR2 FVKESK. The CDR3 is made up of 15 amino acids. V dropped 5 bases and J dropped 10 bases, with 21 bases sitting between them. The CDR3 bases are TGTGCCAGCAGCTATGCTAGGAGACCCACAGGAGAGCAGTTCTTC. It encodes CASSYARRPTGEQFF.

The chain couples TRBV5-5 to TRBJ1-4, with a weak D call TRBD1 (5 bases). Trimming removed 4 bases at V and 4 bases at J, with 11 bases between. This CDR3 has 14 amino acids. CDR1 is SGHKS and CDR2 is YYEKEE in the germline V gene (reference sequence). DNA for the CDR3: TGTGCCAGCAGCACGGGACTGAATAATGAAAAACTGTTTTTT. As protein: CASSTGLNNEKLFF.

The chain links TRBV5-6 to TRBJ2-7; 7 bases are a match to TRBD1. V was clipped by 4 bases and J by 4 bases; unmatched bases: 8. Germline CDR1 SGHDT, CDR2 YYEEEE. This CDR3 contains 14 residues. The CDR3 DNA reads TGTGCCAGCAGCCACCGACAGGGTAGGTACGAGCAGTACTTC. This sequence encodes CASSHRQGRYEQYF.

The V call is TRBV11-2, the J call TRBJ2-4; perhaps TRBD1 as D (6 bases). The germline gives CDR1 SGHAT, CDR2 FQNNGV. The CDR3 length is 15 residues. V lost 4 bases and J 9 bases, leaving 19 bases between the germline ends. CDR3 bases: TGTGCCAGCAGCTCCTCGGTGGGGGCGGTTGGCATTCAGTACTTC. It encodes CASSSSVGAVGIQYF.

The chain has TRBV9 and TRBJ2-2, with D unresolved. The ends were cut back, 4 bases at V and 5 bases at J, with 15 bases in the middle. Germline CDR1 reads SGDLS; CDR2 reads YYNGEE. CDR3 length: 15 amino acids. CDR3 residues: CASSPHGLRTGELFF. The CDR3 DNA follows: TGTGCCAGCAGCCCCCACGGGCTCAGAACCGGGGAGCTGTTTTTT.